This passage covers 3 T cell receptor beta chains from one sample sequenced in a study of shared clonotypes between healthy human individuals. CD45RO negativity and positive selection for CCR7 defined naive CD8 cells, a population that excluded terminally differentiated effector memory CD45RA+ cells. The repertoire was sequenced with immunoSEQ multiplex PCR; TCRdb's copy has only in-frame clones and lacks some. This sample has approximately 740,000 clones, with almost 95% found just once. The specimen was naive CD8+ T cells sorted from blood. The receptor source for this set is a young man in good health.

Written as DNA, the CDR3 is TGTGCCAGCAGCTTATCATTCGGCGACGATGGCTACACCTTC. Translating it yields CASSLSFGDDGYTF. The chain carries TRBV7-9 and TRBJ1-2, with D hard to call. The CDR3 spans 14 residues. Germline V CDR1 and CDR2: SEHNR, FQNEAQ (reference sequence). Trimming took 2 bases from V and 6 from J, leaving 13 bases between them.

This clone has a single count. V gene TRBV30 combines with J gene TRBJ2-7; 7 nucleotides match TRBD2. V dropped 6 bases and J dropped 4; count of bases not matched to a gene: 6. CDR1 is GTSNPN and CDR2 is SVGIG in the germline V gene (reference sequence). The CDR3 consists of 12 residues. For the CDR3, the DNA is TGTGCCTGTTGGGGGGAGGGTTACGAGCAGTACTTC. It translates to CACWGEGYEQYF.

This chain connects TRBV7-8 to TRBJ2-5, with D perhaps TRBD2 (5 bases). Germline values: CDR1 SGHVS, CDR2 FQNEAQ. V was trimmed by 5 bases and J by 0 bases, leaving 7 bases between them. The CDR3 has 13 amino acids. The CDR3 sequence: CASSPGYQETQYF. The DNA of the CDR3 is TGTGCCAGCAGCCCGGGGTACCAAGAGACCCAGTACTTC.